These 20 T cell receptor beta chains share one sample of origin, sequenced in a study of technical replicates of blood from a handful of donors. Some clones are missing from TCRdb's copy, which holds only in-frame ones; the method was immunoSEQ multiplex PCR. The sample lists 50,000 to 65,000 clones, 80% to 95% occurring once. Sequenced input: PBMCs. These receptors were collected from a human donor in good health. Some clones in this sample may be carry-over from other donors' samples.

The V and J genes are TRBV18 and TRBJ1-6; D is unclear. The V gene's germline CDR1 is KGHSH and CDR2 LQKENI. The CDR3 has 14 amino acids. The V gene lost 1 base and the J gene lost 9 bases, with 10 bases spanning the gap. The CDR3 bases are TGTGCCAGCTCACCACAGGGAGGAGGTTCACCCCTCCACTTT. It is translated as CASSPQGGGSPLHF. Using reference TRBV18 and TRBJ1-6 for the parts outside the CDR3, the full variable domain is NAGVMQNPRHLVRRRGQEARLRCSPMKGHSHVYWYRQLPEEGLKFMVYLQKENIIDESGMPKERFSAEFPKEGPSILRIQQVVRGDSAAYFCASSPQGGGSPLHFGNGTRLTVT.

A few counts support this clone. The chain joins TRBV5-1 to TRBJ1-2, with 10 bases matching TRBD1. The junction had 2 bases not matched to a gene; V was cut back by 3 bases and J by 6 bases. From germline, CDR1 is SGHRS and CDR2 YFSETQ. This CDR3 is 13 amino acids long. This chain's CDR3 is CASSYGTGDGYTF. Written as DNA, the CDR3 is TGCGCCAGCAGCTACGGGACAGGGGATGGCTACACCTTC.

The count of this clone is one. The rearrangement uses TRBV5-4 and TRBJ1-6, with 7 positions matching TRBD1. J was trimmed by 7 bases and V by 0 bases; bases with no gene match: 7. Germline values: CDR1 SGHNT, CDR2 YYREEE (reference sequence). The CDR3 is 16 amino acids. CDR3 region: CASSLGGGQMNSPLHF. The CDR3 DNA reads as TGTGCCAGCAGCTTGGGAGGGGGCCAGATGAATTCACCCCTCCACTTT. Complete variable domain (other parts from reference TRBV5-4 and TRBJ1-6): ETGVTQSPTHLIKTRGQQVTLRCSSQSGHNTVSWYQQALGQGPQFIFQYYREEENGRGNFPPRFSGLQFPNYSSELNVNALELDDSALYLCASSLGGGQMNSPLHFGNGTRLTVT.

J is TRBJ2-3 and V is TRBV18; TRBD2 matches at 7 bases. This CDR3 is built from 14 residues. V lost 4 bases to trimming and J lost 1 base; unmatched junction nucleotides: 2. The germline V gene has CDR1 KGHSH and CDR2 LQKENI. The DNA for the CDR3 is TGTGCCAGCTCACGAACTAGCGGCACAGATACGCAGTATTTT. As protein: CASSRTSGTDTQYF.

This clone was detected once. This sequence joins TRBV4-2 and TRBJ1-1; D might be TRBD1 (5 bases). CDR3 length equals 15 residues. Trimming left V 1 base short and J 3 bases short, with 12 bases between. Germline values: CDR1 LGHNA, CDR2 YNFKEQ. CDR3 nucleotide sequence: TGTGCCAGCAGCCAAGGGGGGGTTGGAGACACTGAAGCTTTCTTT. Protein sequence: CASSQGGVGDTEAFF.

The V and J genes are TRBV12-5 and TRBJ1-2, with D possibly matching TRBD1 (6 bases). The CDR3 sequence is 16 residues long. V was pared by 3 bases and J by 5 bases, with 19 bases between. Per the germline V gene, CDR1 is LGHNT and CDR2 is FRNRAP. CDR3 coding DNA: TGTGCTAGTGGTTTCCGGACAGCCAAAATCCTTTATGGCTACACCTTC. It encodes CASGFRTAKILYGYTF.

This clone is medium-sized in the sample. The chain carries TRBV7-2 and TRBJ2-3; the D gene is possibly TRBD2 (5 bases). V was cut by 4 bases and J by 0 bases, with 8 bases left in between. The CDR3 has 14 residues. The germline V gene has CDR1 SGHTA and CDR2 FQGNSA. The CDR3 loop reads CASSSGGSTDTQYF. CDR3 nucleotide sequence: TGTGCCAGCAGCTCCGGCGGGAGCACAGATACGCAGTATTTT.

Written as DNA, the CDR3 is TGTGCCAGCAGTGCCGATGGGCAGACGAACACCGGGGAGCTGTTTTTT. Protein product: CASSADGQTNTGELFF. This chain uses TRBV6-1 with TRBJ2-2; D is uncertain. Deletions cut 4 bases from V and 0 bases from J, with 12 bases between. Germline V gives CDR1 MNHNS, CDR2 SASEGT. The length of the CDR3 is 16 residues.

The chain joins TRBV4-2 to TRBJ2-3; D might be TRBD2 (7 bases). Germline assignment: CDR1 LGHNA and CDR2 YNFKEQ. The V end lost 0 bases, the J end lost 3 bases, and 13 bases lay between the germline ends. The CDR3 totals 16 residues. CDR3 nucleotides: TGTGCCAGCAGCCAAGAAGGGGGGGGGCGAACAGATACGCAGTATTTT. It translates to CASSQEGGGRTDTQYF.

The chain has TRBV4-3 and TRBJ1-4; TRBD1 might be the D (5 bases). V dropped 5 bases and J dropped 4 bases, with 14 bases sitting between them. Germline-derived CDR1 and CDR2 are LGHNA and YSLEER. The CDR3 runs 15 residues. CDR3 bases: TGCGCCAGCAGCAGGGGCAGCACGTATAATGAAAAACTGTTTTTT. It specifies CASSRGSTYNEKLFF.

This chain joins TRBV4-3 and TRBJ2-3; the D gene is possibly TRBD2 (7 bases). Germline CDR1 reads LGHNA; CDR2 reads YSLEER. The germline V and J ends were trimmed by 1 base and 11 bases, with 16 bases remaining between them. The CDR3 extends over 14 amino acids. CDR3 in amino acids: CASSQAREGVRQYF. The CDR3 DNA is TGCGCCAGCAGCCAAGCCAGGGAGGGGGTGCGGCAGTATTTT.

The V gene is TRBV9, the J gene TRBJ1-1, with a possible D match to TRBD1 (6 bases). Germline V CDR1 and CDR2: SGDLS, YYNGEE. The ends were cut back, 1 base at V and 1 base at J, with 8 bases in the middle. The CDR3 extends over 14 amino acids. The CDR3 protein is CASSVNRENTEAFF. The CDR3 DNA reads TGTGCCAGCAGCGTAAACAGGGAGAACACTGAAGCTTTCTTT.

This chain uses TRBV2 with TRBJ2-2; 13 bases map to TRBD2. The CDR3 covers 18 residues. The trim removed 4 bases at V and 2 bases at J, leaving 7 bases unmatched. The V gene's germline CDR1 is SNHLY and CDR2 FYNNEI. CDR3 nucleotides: TGTGCCAGCAGTGTTAAAACTAGCGGGAGGGAAAACACCGGGGAGCTGTTTTTT. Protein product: CASSVKTSGRENTGELFF.

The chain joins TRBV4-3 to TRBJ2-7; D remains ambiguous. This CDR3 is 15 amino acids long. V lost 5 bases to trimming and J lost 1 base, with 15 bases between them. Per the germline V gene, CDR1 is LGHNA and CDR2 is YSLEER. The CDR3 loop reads CASSSVWQASYEQYF. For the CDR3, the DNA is TGCGCCAGCAGCTCAGTTTGGCAGGCTTCCTACGAGCAGTACTTC.

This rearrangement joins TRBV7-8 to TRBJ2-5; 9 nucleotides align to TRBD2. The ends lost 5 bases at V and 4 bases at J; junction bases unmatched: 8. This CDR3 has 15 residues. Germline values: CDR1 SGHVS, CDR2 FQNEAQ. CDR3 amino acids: CASSPGAGGRETQYF. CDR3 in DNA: TGTGCCAGCAGCCCAGGGGCGGGAGGGCGAGAGACCCAGTACTTC.

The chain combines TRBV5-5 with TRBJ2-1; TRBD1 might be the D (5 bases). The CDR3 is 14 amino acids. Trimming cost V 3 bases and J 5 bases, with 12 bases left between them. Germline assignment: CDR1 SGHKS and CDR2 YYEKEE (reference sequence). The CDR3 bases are TGTGCCAGCAGCTCCCTTCGACAGAACAATGAGCAGTTCTTC. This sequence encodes CASSSLRQNNEQFF.

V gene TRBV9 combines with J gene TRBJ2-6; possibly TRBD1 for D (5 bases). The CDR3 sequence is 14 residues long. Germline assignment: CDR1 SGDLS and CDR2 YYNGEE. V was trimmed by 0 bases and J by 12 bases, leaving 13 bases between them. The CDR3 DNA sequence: TGTGCCAGCAGCGTAGGGGGCGAATTTAGCGTCCTGACTTTC. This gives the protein CASSVGGEFSVLTF.

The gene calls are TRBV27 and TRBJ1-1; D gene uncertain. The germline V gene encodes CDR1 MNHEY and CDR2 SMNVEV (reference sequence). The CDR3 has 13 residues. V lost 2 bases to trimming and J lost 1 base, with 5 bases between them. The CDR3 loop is CASSLRQNTEAFF. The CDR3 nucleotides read TGTGCCAGCAGTTTAAGACAGAACACTGAAGCTTTCTTT.

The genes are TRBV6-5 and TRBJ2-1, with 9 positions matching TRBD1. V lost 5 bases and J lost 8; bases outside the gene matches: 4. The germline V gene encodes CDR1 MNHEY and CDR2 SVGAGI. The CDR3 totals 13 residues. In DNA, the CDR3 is TGTGCCAGCAGTACGGACAGGGGCGATGAGCAGTTCTTC. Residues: CASSTDRGDEQFF.

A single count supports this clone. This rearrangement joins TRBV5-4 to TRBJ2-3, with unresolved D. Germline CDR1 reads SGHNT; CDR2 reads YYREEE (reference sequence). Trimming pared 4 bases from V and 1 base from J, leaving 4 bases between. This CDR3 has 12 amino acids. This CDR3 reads CASSRGTDTQYF. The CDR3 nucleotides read TGTGCCAGCAGCCGGGGCACAGATACGCAGTATTTT.